What follows describes a single T cell receptor beta chain. It has no known antigen specificity. Per-base quality was not reported, and no clone a single base away is much larger than it. The data belong to a study of blood T cells in healthy people across ages (dated by TCRdb to about 2015). Background on the whole study: Template switching captured roughly one uniquely barcoded TCR beta cDNA molecule per two T cells in model experiments. Two additional independent replicas of 1 million unique cDNA reads from the same blood draw were analyzed for two donors (one aged 18 to 29 and one aged 80 or older). Four age groups were formed from the donors: young (average roughly 16 years), middle-aged (approximately 42), aged (62) and long-lived (82). To avoid experimental bias, donors of different ages were randomly spread across the sequencing lanes. To track age-related changes in TCR beta repertoire diversity, the study relied on deep sequencing normalized with unique cDNA molecular identifiers. Broad study findings and their caveats: The percentage of naive T cells measured by flow cytometry correlated strongly with observed TCR beta diversity. Estimates of total diversity from one million sequenced T cells were regarded as lower bounds and underestimates. Compared with the aged group, the long-lived group had more naive CD4+ T cells, fewer expanded clones and increased TCR diversity, a pattern suggesting age selection. Donor CMV infection status was unknown, potentially confounding age-related changes in expanded clonotypes. Observed TCR beta diversity per million T cells fell roughly linearly with age, and a significant reduction was already apparent by age about 38. Conclusive comparison of naive and antigen-experienced compartments was prevented by the profiling of bulk unsorted PBMCs.

The donors were under 40 Caucasian individuals from Russia, aged roughly 6 to 100 years, who were systemically healthy. Roughly 10 milliliters of peripheral blood were collected from each donor into EDTA-treated Vacutainer tubes. PBMCs were isolated by Ficoll-Paque density-gradient centrifugation, with at least 6.5 million obtained per sample. Total RNA was extracted from PBMCs with Trizol reagent, with at least 6 micrograms obtained per sample. The percentages of naive CD45RAhigh/CD27high T cells were determined by flow cytometry on a PBMC aliquot from every donor. Libraries were constructed by 5' RACE. Sequencing was carried out with an Illumina HiSeq 2500. The second PCR ran for roughly 7 to 12 cycles and used a J-beta primer mix along with a sample-barcoded 5' primer. Each TCR beta cDNA molecule received a unique molecular identifier from a template-switch 5' adaptor carrying 12 random nucleotides. Each sample yielded at least 3 million CDR3-containing paired-end reads. The Mint cDNA synthesis kit, primed by a TRBC-specific oligonucleotide, was used to synthesize first-strand cDNA from all RNA. Following uracil-DNA glycosylase treatment, a first 18-cycle PCR with universal primers M1SS and BC2_uni_R was performed on all cDNA. As for the authors' bioinformatics: Each sample was normalized by randomly selecting 1 million high-quality reads, each carrying a distinct molecular identifier. Instead of being binned into consensus sequences, reads with shared molecular identifiers were discarded. MiTCR, with a Q25 quality threshold and the strictest error-elimination algorithm, was used for CDR3 identification, clonotype clustering and error correction. A nonparametric unseen species model with Euler transformation was used to estimate a lower bound on total TCR beta diversity. TCRdb passed the public sequencing reads through fastp at Q25 and MiXCR, retaining productive beta sequences. Rows are combined by CDR3 protein, so each entry shows the most common genes and DNA. What appears here as the V and J calls and clone size reflects TCRdb's work, not the paper's. Across this sample there are 790,000 or so distinct CDR3 sequences, with about 61% seen only once. The ten biggest clones cover roughly 25% of the sample.

Sequenced: blood. The clonotype was recovered from a middle-aged man in good health.

DNA sequence: TGTGCCAGCAGCCGACATCAGAACACTGAAGCTTTCTTT. This translates into CASSRHQNTEAFF. The rearrangement combines TRBV3-1 with TRBJ1-1; no D gene is confidently identified. A distance of 7 bases separates the germline ends of V and J, which lose 4 bases and 1 base respectively. Measured from the cysteine to the phenylalanine, the CDR3 is 13 residues long. The entry retains the CDR3 DNA only, 39 bases that are in frame from base 1. From the germline V gene (reference sequence), CDR1 is LGHDT and CDR2 is YNNKEL.